The 15 T cell receptor beta chains reported below all come from one sample, sequenced in a study of beta chain features in type 1 diabetes (dated by TCRdb to between 2018 and 2020). Paper-wide results and their limitations: Type 1 diabetes patients showed a moderate but significant shortening of TCRB CDR3 length in all four CD4+ subsets.

No antigen has been identified for these receptors. Library construction relied on the immunoSEQ multiplex PCR assay. The High Capacity cDNA Reverse Transcription Kit was used to reverse transcribe all of the isolated RNA, meaning that expressed TCRB transcripts were what got sequenced. TCRdb limited this immuneACCESS table to in-frame rearrangements with V and J called. A share of clones is missing; checked studies link under half to unresolved V genes, and the rest is unexplained. Counted in this sample were a few hundred thousand clones; over 14% of them appeared once. The biggest ten clones account for around 0.015% of the sample. The sample consisted of naive CD4+ T cells from blood. The label giving this sample's cell subset or site can be read as: true naive CD4+ T cells. Every receptor here comes from a young man with type 1 diabetes.

This clone occurred a few times. The chain has TRBV28 and TRBJ2-7; 10 bases line up with TRBD1. Trimming at V came to 6 bases and at J to 2 bases, leaving 1 base not matched to a gene. Germline CDR1 reads MDHEN; CDR2 reads SYDVKM. CDR3 length: 13 amino acids. CDR3 sequence reads: CASRGTGAYEQYF. CDR3 nucleotide sequence: TGTGCCAGCAGGGGGACAGGGGCCTACGAGCAGTACTTC.

This chain joins TRBV5-1 and TRBJ2-1; 7 nucleotides align to TRBD1. Germline V gene lookup returns CDR1 SGHRS and CDR2 YFSETQ. Trimming at V came to 4 bases and at J to 4 bases, leaving 2 bases not matched to a gene. The CDR3 is 13 residues long. As DNA, the CDR3 is TGCGCCAGCAGCGGGGGACAGTACAATGAGCAGTTCTTC. It is translated as CASSGGQYNEQFF. The variable domain in full, with the rest retrieved from reference TRBV5-1 and TRBJ2-1, is KAGVTQTPRYLIKTRGQQVTLSCSPISGHRSVSWYQQTPGQGLQFLFEYFSETQRNKGNFPGRFSGRQFSNSRSEMNVSTLELGDSALYLCASSGGQYNEQFFGPGTRLTVL.

This clone was seen a handful of times. The rearrangement joins TRBV25-1 to TRBJ1-1; D is uncertain. V lost 3 bases, J lost 1 base, and 6 bases lay in between. CDR1 MGHDK and CDR2 SYGVNS come from the germline V gene. The CDR3 is 13 residues long. CDR3 protein: CASSDNRNTEAFF. In DNA form, the CDR3 reads TGTGCCAGCAGTGATAACAGGAACACTGAAGCTTTCTTT.

The chain has TRBV5-1 and TRBJ2-7; 7 bases are a match to TRBD2. Trimming removed 3 bases from V and 0 bases from J; junction bases left unmatched: 0. The CDR3 has 13 amino acids. Germline assignment: CDR1 SGHRS and CDR2 YFSETQ. The CDR3 nucleotides are TGCGCCAGCAGCTGGGACTACTCCTACGAGCAGTACTTC. Protein sequence: CASSWDYSYEQYF.

The rearrangement links TRBV7-9 to TRBJ2-1, with 10 nucleotides matching TRBD2. The CDR3 loop spans 16 amino acids. Looked up from germline, CDR1 is SEHNR and CDR2 is FQNEAQ (reference sequence). J lost 5 bases, V lost 6 bases, and 10 bases had no gene match. CDR3 region: CASRYTQREGDNEQFF. Written as DNA, the CDR3 is TGTGCCAGCAGATACACCCAGCGGGAGGGGGACAATGAGCAGTTCTTC.

The V call is TRBV7-2, the J call TRBJ2-7, with 10 bases matching TRBD1. Trimming removed 7 bases from V and 3 bases from J; junction bases left unmatched: 6. CDR3 size: 14 residues. CDR1 and CDR2 from the germline V gene are SGHTA and FQGNSA. The CDR3 region has the DNA TGTGCCAGCAAGCCGGGGACAGGGGTCTACGAGCAGTACTTC. Translation: CASKPGTGVYEQYF.

CDR3 amino acids: CASSFGGGRTEAFF. CDR3 nucleotides: TGCGCCAGCAGCTTTGGAGGGGGCCGCACTGAAGCTTTCTTT. This sequence joins TRBV5-1 and TRBJ1-1, with TRBD1 matching 7 bases. Germline CDR1 and CDR2: SGHRS and YFSETQ. After removal of 2 bases from V and 4 bases from J, the junction contained 5 bases not matched to a gene. This CDR3 is 14 amino acids long.

This clone has more than one count but fewer than ten. The CDR3 nucleotides are TGTGCCATCAGGGCTAGCGGGAGCGACGAGCAGTACTTC. Translating gives CAIRASGSDEQYF. The rearrangement joins TRBV10-3 to TRBJ2-7; 10 bases match TRBD2. This CDR3 contains 13 residues. Germline V gene data show CDR1 as ENHRY and CDR2 as SYGVKD. V gave up 6 bases and J gave up 5 bases; unmatched junction bases: 4.

A word on this clone: Within the sample, other DNA sequences also encode this same CDR3. The V call is TRBV30, the J call TRBJ2-4; D not resolved. The CDR3 covers 13 residues. V was pared by 5 bases and J by 6 bases, with 14 bases between. CDR1 is GTSNPN and CDR2 is SVGIG in the germline V gene (reference sequence). The CDR3, as DNA: TGTGCCTGGTTACTTAAACGGAGAAACATTCAGTACTTC. Protein product: CAWLLKRRNIQYF.

The chain links TRBV27 to TRBJ1-2; D call uncertain. V dropped 9 bases and J dropped 8 bases, with 16 bases sitting between them. The CDR3 contains 12 residues. Germline V gene lookup returns CDR1 MNHEY and CDR2 SMNVEV (reference sequence). The CDR3, as DNA: TGTGCCAGTTCGAAAAACAGTCAGGGCTACACCTTC. Protein: CASSKNSQGYTF.

The chain has TRBV18 and TRBJ2-3; no definite D call. CDR1 is KGHSH and CDR2 is LQKENI in the germline V gene. The V end was cut by 2 bases, the J end by 0 bases, with 12 bases between. This CDR3 contains 16 residues. CDR3 sequence (DNA): TGTGCCAGCTCACCAAAACAAGACACTAGCACAGATACGCAGTATTTT. Translation: CASSPKQDTSTDTQYF.

This clone has more than one count but fewer than ten. The chain carries TRBV6-1 and TRBJ2-3, with D possibly being TRBD2 (7 bases). Trimming cost V 6 bases and J 4 bases, with 14 bases left between them. This CDR3 has 14 amino acids. Germline V gene data show CDR1 as MNHNS and CDR2 as SASEGT. CDR3 sequence reads: CASSGGQVADTQYF. The CDR3 bases are TGTGCCAGCAGCGGGGGGCAGGTGGCAGATACGCAGTATTTT.

The chain links TRBV15 to TRBJ1-5; D is possibly TRBD1 (5 bases). The ends were cut back, 3 bases at V and 4 bases at J, with 13 bases in the middle. Germline CDR1 LNHNV, CDR2 YYDKDF (reference sequence). The CDR3 runs 15 residues. The CDR3 is CATSRNTGSNQPQHF. The CDR3 DNA reads TGTGCCACCAGCAGGAATACAGGTTCAAATCAGCCCCAGCATTTT. Variable domain in full (rest from reference TRBV15 and TRBJ1-5): DAMVIQNPRYQVTQFGKPVTLSCSQTLNHNVMYWYQQKSSQAPKLLFHYYDKDFNNEADTPDNFQSRRPNTSFCFLDIRSPGLGDTAMYLCATSRNTGSNQPQHFGDGTRLSIL.

The chain joins TRBV4-1 to TRBJ2-7; 8 positions match TRBD1. V lost 0 bases and J lost 3; bases outside the gene matches: 7. Germline assignment: CDR1 MGHRA and CDR2 YSYEKL. The CDR3 is 16 residues long. This CDR3 is CASSQERGTGFYEQYF. CDR3 in DNA: TGCGCCAGCAGCCAAGAGAGAGGGACAGGATTCTACGAGCAGTACTTC.

The chain combines TRBV11-2 with TRBJ2-1; TRBD2 aligns across 11 bases. Trimming at V came to 0 bases and at J to 9 bases, leaving 7 bases not matched to a gene. The V gene's germline CDR1 is SGHAT and CDR2 FQNNGV. The CDR3 consists of 16 residues. The CDR3 sequence is CASSLDRWTSGPEQFF. DNA of the CDR3: TGTGCCAGCAGCTTAGATCGCTGGACTAGCGGGCCTGAGCAGTTCTTC. The variable domain in full, with the rest retrieved from reference TRBV11-2 and TRBJ2-1, is EAGVAQSPRYKIIEKRQSVAFWCNPISGHATLYWYQQILGQGPKLLIQFQNNGVVDDSQLPKDRFSAERLKGVDSTLKIQPAKLEDSAVYLCASSLDRWTSGPEQFFGPGTRLTVL.